What follows describes a single T cell receptor beta chain. Its antigen specificity is not known. Base quality data are lacking; no much larger clone is found one base away. This entry comes from a study of read filtering for tumor transcriptome and immune sequencing (TCRdb year 2020). About the investigation overall: The cohort consisted of approximately 17 male and around 15 female patients, with a mean age of about 70 years and an age range of 47 to 80. Under revised international staging, 8 or 9 patients fell into R-ISS I, about 17 into R-ISS II and six or seven into R-ISS III. After DNase treatment, whole-transcriptome libraries were prepared with the TruSeq RNA Access Library Prep Kit. TCR-region mapped reads per sample ranged from about 4.05 to 11 million with IR-seq versus only about 75 to 1,400 with RNA-seq. Using the same bone marrow samples, the study compared TCR repertoires obtained by targeted immune repertoire sequencing with those obtained by bulk whole-transcriptome sequencing. As a main aim, a read-filtering strategy for immune repertoire data was addressed, with the specific question being whether clonotypes supported by a single read should be removed.

The paper as a whole reports these results and caveats: The sorted CD138-negative fraction was composed of a mixed bone marrow immune population rather than of purified T cells. When single-read clonotypes were removed, the proportions of shared clonotypes in IR-seq and RNA-seq correlated more strongly. Single-read clonotypes made up 80% to 85% of clonotypes but roughly 3.2% of total reads in IR-seq, and just under 75% of clonotypes and 44.6% of reads in RNA-seq. Compared with RNA-seq, IR-seq captured clonotypes at much higher depth and more reliably, and a smaller IR-seq throughput was enough to identify most shared clonotypes.

Starting from around 420 ng RNA, TCR libraries were constructed with the Immunoverse kit using molecular barcoded adaptors that cover the alpha/delta and beta/gamma chains. TCR library preparation was performed with the same RNA that was used for transcriptome sequencing. TCR libraries were sequenced on an Illumina HiSeq 4000 with 2 x 150 cycles. On the authors' methods: TCR reads were aligned to human V, D, J and C references and assembled into CDR3 clonotypes with MiXCR, including quality filtering and error correction. Clonotype counts and gene usage diversity were analyzed with the tcR package in R. Raw mapping reads were checked after the RNA-seq reads had been mapped by STAR aligner version 2.5.3a onto the human GRCh37 genome. To test the effect of sequencing depth on detected clonotypes, IR-seq fastq files were randomly downsampled using Seqtk 1.3. Using fastp trimming at Q25 and MiXCR clonotype assembly, TCRdb reanalyzed the public sequencing data and kept in-frame beta chains. Rows merge per CDR3 protein into single entries with the most common DNA and genes. V and J calls and clone size were set by TCRdb, not the authors. This sample gives 130,000 or so distinct CDR3 sequences in total; about 13% of them show up just once. The ten largest clones capture more than 6.5% of the sample.

Every patient had bone marrow sampled at the time of active disease. Ficoll-Hypaque density gradient centrifugation was used to isolate bone marrow mononuclear cells. CD138-negative cells were obtained by negative selection after labeling with CD138 magnetic microbeads on a MACS separator, removing myeloma plasma cells. Flow cytometry with CD138 antibodies on an Attune NxT was used to check how pure the isolated cells were. Total RNA was extracted with TRIzol reagent and quantified with a NanoDrop spectrophotometer. For each patient, the CD138-negative bone marrow sample underwent paired RNA-seq and IR-seq. From the cysteine up to the phenylalanine, the CDR3 has a length of 12 residues. The kept DNA is CDR3 alone, 36 bases in frame from the first base. In the germline V gene (reference sequence), CDR1 corresponds to GTSNPN and CDR2 to SVGIG. Trimming accounts for 4 bases at V and 6 bases at J, while the number of junction bases matched to no gene is 1.

The clonotype originates from a donor over 35 with multiple myeloma. Sequencing input: a population of CD138-negative cells sorted from bone marrow. This sample's cell subset or site label indicates: bone marrow mononuclear cells depleted of CD138+ plasma/myeloma cells by negative magnetic selection. The chain uses TRBV30 and TRBJ2-1; 9 nucleotides in the junction match TRBD2. The sequenced DNA is TGTGCCTGGACTAGCGGGGTCAATGAGCAGTTCTTC. Its coded protein is CAWTSGVNEQFF.